This T cell receptor (beta chain) was recorded in a study of patients and donors after allogeneic stem cell transplantation. TCRdb called the RT-PCR reads again in MiXCR, with one record for every CDR3 protein. The sample gives approximately 170,000 distinct CDR3 sequences, about 32% of which show up once; approximately 3.5% is in the top ten. In its sample, this clonotype was seen a few times. This CDR3 has 16 residues. The V and J ends lost 8 bases and 1 base, in that order; junction bases with no gene match: 10. Germline-derived CDR1 and CDR2 are SGHTA and FQGNSA. This clonotype was sampled from a human donor who was either an allogeneic HSCT recipient or a stem cell or donor lymphocyte infusion donor (not recorded which). It is not recorded whose cells these are; they may come from a transplant donor. The rearrangement uses TRBV7-2 and TRBJ1-1; 10 positions agree with TRBD1. The source material was blood, either unsorted or a sorted T cell fraction (not recorded which). The CDR3 sequence: CASQDRGLRWNTEAFF. The CDR3 DNA follows: TGTGCCAGCCAAGACAGGGGGCTGAGGTGGAACACTGAAGCTTTCTTT.